This is a list of T cell receptor beta chains from one sample in a study of CD8+ T cells in alopecia areata. Clones were read by immunoSEQ multiplex PCR, and TCRdb kept only the in-frame ones, dropping some. This sample yields 200,000 to 250,000 clones, of which just over 65% are seen a single time; approximately 1.2% belongs to the top ten. This specimen was CD4+ T cells sorted from blood, taken around week 44, from a patient treated with tofacitinib. All receptors derive from a human donor with alopecia areata. The CDR3 runs from the conserved cysteine through the conserved F or W. The order of the fields is J gene, V gene, clone size, CDR3 length, D gene, CDR3 protein, CDR3 DNA. A D gene is named only where the DNA matches it firmly. Clone sizes are given selectively: once, few, many, or a class where the clone is expanded.

J gene: TRBJ1-2
V gene: TRBV7-2
clone size: NA
CDR3 length: 14
D gene: NA
CDR3 protein: CASSKSGQWHGYTF
CDR3 DNA: TGTGCCAGCAGCAAATCGGGCCAATGGCATGGCTACACCTTC

J gene: TRBJ2-1
V gene: TRBV19
clone size: once
CDR3 length: 13
D gene: NA
CDR3 protein: CASSMSGKHEQFF
CDR3 DNA: TGTGCCAGTAGTATGTCAGGGAAGCATGAGCAGTTCTTC

J gene: TRBJ1-1
V gene: TRBV4-3
clone size: NA
CDR3 length: 15
D gene: NA
CDR3 protein: CASSQEGQGNTEAFF
CDR3 DNA: TGCGCCAGCAGCCAAGAGGGCCAGGGGAACACTGAAGCTTTCTTT

J gene: TRBJ2-2
V gene: TRBV29-1
clone size: NA
CDR3 length: 15
D gene: NA
CDR3 protein: CSAVAGTQKTGELFF
CDR3 DNA: TGCAGTGCTGTCGCCGGGACCCAAAAGACCGGGGAGCTGTTTTTT

J gene: TRBJ2-3
V gene: TRBV2
clone size: NA
CDR3 length: 17
D gene: NA
CDR3 protein: CASSETAGSISTDTQYF
CDR3 DNA: TGTGCCAGCAGTGAAACGGCGGGGAGTATTAGCACAGATACGCAGTATTTT

J gene: TRBJ2-3
V gene: TRBV9
clone size: few
CDR3 length: 17
D gene: TRBD2
CDR3 protein: CASSVESSGRPGDTQYF
CDR3 DNA: TGTGCCAGCAGCGTAGAGAGTAGCGGGCGCCCCGGAGATACGCAGTATTTT

J gene: TRBJ2-5
V gene: TRBV7-8
clone size: NA
CDR3 length: 14
D gene: NA
CDR3 protein: CASSLGSGRETQYF
CDR3 DNA: TGTGCCAGCAGCTTAGGGTCAGGGAGAGAGACCCAGTACTTC

J gene: TRBJ1-1
V gene: TRBV29-1
clone size: NA
CDR3 length: 12
D gene: NA
CDR3 protein: CSVDRGNTEAFF
CDR3 DNA: TGCAGCGTTGATAGGGGAAACACTGAAGCTTTCTTT

J gene: TRBJ1-2
V gene: TRBV29-1
clone size: NA
CDR3 length: 14
D gene: TRBD1
CDR3 protein: CSAGTGIGTYGYTF
CDR3 DNA: TGCAGCGCCGGGACAGGAATCGGCACCTATGGCTACACCTTC

J gene: TRBJ1-5
V gene: TRBV4-3
clone size: once
CDR3 length: 13
D gene: NA
CDR3 protein: CASSLRLNQPQHF
CDR3 DNA: TGCGCCAGCAGCCTGAGGCTCAATCAGCCCCAGCATTTT

J gene: TRBJ1-5
V gene: TRBV29-1
clone size: once
CDR3 length: 13
D gene: NA
CDR3 protein: CSAGGPSNQPQHF
CDR3 DNA: TGCAGCGCGGGAGGCCCTAGCAATCAGCCCCAGCATTTT

J gene: TRBJ1-2
V gene: TRBV7-9
clone size: NA
CDR3 length: 13
D gene: NA
CDR3 protein: CASSVRDGLGYTF
CDR3 DNA: TGTGCCAGCAGCGTCCGGGACGGATTAGGCTACACCTTC

J gene: TRBJ1-6
V gene: TRBV5-1
clone size: NA
CDR3 length: 17
D gene: NA
CDR3 protein: CASSLGPDSSYNSPLHF
CDR3 DNA: TGCGCCAGCAGCTTGGGGCCGGACAGCTCCTATAATTCACCCCTCCACTTT

J gene: TRBJ2-5
V gene: TRBV5-1
clone size: NA
CDR3 length: 13
D gene: NA
CDR3 protein: CASSYGPEETQYF
CDR3 DNA: TGCGCCAGCAGCTACGGGCCAGAAGAGACCCAGTACTTC

J gene: TRBJ1-2
V gene: TRBV6-1
clone size: few
CDR3 length: 13
D gene: NA
CDR3 protein: CASSEGRREGYTF
CDR3 DNA: TGTGCCAGCAGTGAAGGTCGGCGGGAGGGCTACACCTTC